These T cell receptor beta chains were read from a single sample in a study of patients and donors after allogeneic stem cell transplantation. TCRdb itself ran the RT-PCR reads through MiXCR, one entry per CDR3 protein. In the table there are 920,000 or so distinct CDR3 sequences, about 20% of which are singletons. The sequenced sample was blood, either unsorted or a sorted T cell fraction (not recorded which). The origin of the receptors is a human donor who was either an allogeneic HSCT recipient or a stem cell or donor lymphocyte infusion donor (not recorded which). It is not recorded whose cells these are; they may come from a transplant donor. CDR3s include the opening cysteine and the closing phenylalanine or tryptophan. The D gene is left open where the match is weak. Clone sizes are given selectively: once, few, many, or a class where the clone is expanded.

d_call: TRBD1
v_call: TRBV27
j_call: TRBJ1-5
clone_size: -
cdr3_nt: TGTGCCAGCAGTCCCCCGCCGGGACAGAGAAGCAATCAGCCCCAGCATTTT
cdr3_aa: CASSPPPGQRSNQPQHF

d_call: -
v_call: TRBV12-3/TRBV12-4
j_call: TRBJ2-2
clone_size: -
cdr3_nt: TGTGCCAGCAGTTTAGCGCTAGGCAGGACACACACCGGGGAGCTGTTTTTT
cdr3_aa: CASSLALGRTHTGELFF

d_call: -
v_call: TRBV18
j_call: TRBJ2-7
clone_size: few
cdr3_nt: TGTGCCAGCTCACAGACTTCCCAGGATCTCTCCTACGAGCAGTACTTC
cdr3_aa: CASSQTSQDLSYEQYF

d_call: TRBD1
v_call: TRBV6-5
j_call: TRBJ2-5
clone_size: few
cdr3_nt: TGTGCCAGCAGCTACGGGACAGTCCAAGAGACCCAGTACTTC
cdr3_aa: CASSYGTVQETQYF

d_call: -
v_call: TRBV12-5
j_call: TRBJ1-5
clone_size: -
cdr3_nt: TGTGCTAGTGGTTTGGGGGAGCACCAGCATTTT
cdr3_aa: CASGLGEHQHF

d_call: -
v_call: TRBV9
j_call: TRBJ1-6
clone_size: few
cdr3_nt: TGTGCCAGCAGCGTAGCATGGGAACAGGGCAGGAATTCACCCCTCCACTTT
cdr3_aa: CASSVAWEQGRNSPLHF

d_call: -
v_call: TRBV20-1
j_call: TRBJ1-3
clone_size: -
cdr3_nt: TGCAGTGCTAGAGCAGGGCGAGCTGGAAACACCATATATTTT
cdr3_aa: CSARAGRAGNTIYF

d_call: TRBD1
v_call: TRBV7-9
j_call: TRBJ1-6
clone_size: few
cdr3_nt: TGTGCCAGCAGCCCTCAAACGGACAGGCAGGAAAATTCACCCCTCCACTTT
cdr3_aa: CASSPQTDRQENSPLHF

d_call: -
v_call: TRBV5-1
j_call: TRBJ1-6
clone_size: few
cdr3_nt: TGCGCCAGCAGCCGCGACGATTCACCCCTCCACTTT
cdr3_aa: CASSRDDSPLHF

d_call: -
v_call: TRBV30
j_call: TRBJ1-1
clone_size: few
cdr3_nt: TGTGCCTGGATCAGGGCTGAAGCTTTCTTT
cdr3_aa: CAWIRAEAFF

d_call: -
v_call: TRBV4-1
j_call: TRBJ1-4
clone_size: -
cdr3_nt: TGCGCCAGCAGCCAAGAAGTGGGGGCCGATAATGAAAAACTGTTTTTT
cdr3_aa: CASSQEVGADNEKLFF

d_call: -
v_call: TRBV7-9
j_call: TRBJ2-2
clone_size: -
cdr3_nt: TGTGCCAGCGCCATCTTATCCGGGGAGCTGTTTTTT
cdr3_aa: CASAILSGELFF

d_call: -
v_call: TRBV12-3/TRBV12-4
j_call: TRBJ2-1
clone_size: many
cdr3_nt: TGTGCCAGCAGTTTATCGGGCTACAATGAGCAGTTCTTC
cdr3_aa: CASSLSGYNEQFF

d_call: TRBD1
v_call: TRBV20-1
j_call: TRBJ2-1
clone_size: few
cdr3_nt: TGCAGTGCTAGAGGTCGTGTAGGGACAGGGTTAGGCAATGAGCAGTTCTTC
cdr3_aa: CSARGRVGTGLGNEQFF

d_call: TRBD1
v_call: TRBV24-1
j_call: TRBJ2-6
clone_size: few
cdr3_nt: TGTGCCACCAGCGTGTCGTCAGGGGACAGGACGTACTCTGGGGCCAACGTCCTGACTTTC
cdr3_aa: CATSVSSGDRTYSGANVLTF